These 12 T cell receptor beta chains originate from one sample sequenced in a study of beta chain features in type 1 diabetes. As every portion of the isolated RNA was reverse transcribed, the sequencing read expressed TCRB transcripts. Sequenced by immunoSEQ multiplex PCR; TCRdb stores in-frame clones only, minus some. Of approximately 140,000 clones in the sample, roughly 10% were seen once. Material for sequencing was central memory CD4+ T cells from blood. These TCRs come from a woman aged 40 to 50 in good health.

This clone was seen only a few times. The V and J genes are TRBV19 and TRBJ1-2, with 7 nucleotides matching TRBD1. The V and J ends lost 4 bases and 5 bases, in that order; junction bases with no gene match: 7. The CDR3 has 14 amino acids. CDR1 is LNHDA, CDR2 SQIVND, per germline (reference sequence). CDR3 in DNA: TGTGCCAGTAGTAACAGGGGCCGGGGATATGGCTACACCTTC. It translates to CASSNRGRGYGYTF.

The chain couples TRBV18 to TRBJ2-7, with 7 nucleotides matching TRBD2. With 3 bases clipped from V and 2 bases from J, the junction kept 7 bases outside the gene matches. CDR1 and CDR2 from the germline V gene are KGHSH and LQKENI. CDR3 length equals 15 residues. The CDR3 is CASSPDRGGPYEQYF. For the CDR3, the DNA is TGTGCCAGCTCACCGGACCGCGGGGGTCCCTACGAGCAGTACTTC. The variable domain in full, completed from reference TRBV18 and TRBJ2-7, reads NAGVMQNPRHLVRRRGQEARLRCSPMKGHSHVYWYRQLPEEGLKFMVYLQKENIIDESGMPKERFSAEFPKEGPSILRIQQVVRGDSAAYFCASSPDRGGPYEQYFGPGTRLTVT.

This chain uses TRBV4-3 with TRBJ2-6; TRBD1 agrees at 7 bases. V lost 3 bases to trimming and J lost 2 bases; unmatched junction nucleotides: 4. CDR3 length: 16 amino acids. CDR1 LGHNA and CDR2 YSLEER come from the germline V gene. DNA for the CDR3: TGCGCCAGCAGCCACCTTACAGGGGCTGGGGCCAACGTCCTGACTTTC. Protein: CASSHLTGAGANVLTF.

This clone has just a few counts. This chain connects TRBV5-1 to TRBJ2-2; D is perhaps TRBD1 (6 bases). Germline loops: CDR1 SGHRS, CDR2 YFSETQ. There are 18 residues in the CDR3. V was pared by 6 bases and J by 0 bases, with 21 bases between. The chain's CDR3 is CASKDSPLGSANTGELFF. The CDR3 nucleotides are TGCGCCAGCAAGGACAGCCCGCTGGGTTCGGCGAACACCGGGGAGCTGTTTTTT. Variable domain in full (rest from reference TRBV5-1 and TRBJ2-2): KAGVTQTPRYLIKTRGQQVTLSCSPISGHRSVSWYQQTPGQGLQFLFEYFSETQRNKGNFPGRFSGRQFSNSRSEMNVSTLELGDSALYLCASKDSPLGSANTGELFFGEGSRLTVL.

This clone was found a few times. This chain uses TRBV4-3 with TRBJ2-7; 7 nucleotides match TRBD1. The germline V gene encodes CDR1 LGHNA and CDR2 YSLEER. The CDR3 is made up of 14 amino acids. Trimming took 4 bases from V and 4 from J; bases not matched to a gene: 7. The CDR3 DNA follows: TGCGCCAGCAGCCCCCGACAGGGCCTTTACGAGCAGTACTTC. Its translation is CASSPRQGLYEQYF.

This clone was counted between two and nine times. The chain has TRBV7-2 and TRBJ2-5; perhaps TRBD2 as D (6 bases). V was trimmed by 2 bases and J by 7 bases, leaving 17 bases between them. Germline CDR1 and CDR2: SGHTA and FQGNSA. This CDR3 is built from 15 residues. The CDR3 nucleotides are TGTGCCAGCAGCTTAAGGGAGGCAGCCGGTGGGACCCAGTACTTC. It specifies CASSLREAAGGTQYF.

There are a few counts of this clone. The V and J genes are TRBV5-6 and TRBJ1-1; possible D gene TRBD1, 6 bases. V was trimmed by 3 bases and J by 1 base, leaving 22 bases between them. CDR1 and CDR2 (germline): SGHDT, YYEEEE. The CDR3 is 18 residues long. The CDR3 spells CASSSLLGGGKWNTEAFF. Here the CDR3 DNA reads TGTGCCAGCAGCTCCCTCCTCGGGGGGGGCAAATGGAACACTGAAGCTTTCTTT.

The rearrangement joins TRBV5-1 to TRBJ2-7, with TRBD1 matching 7 bases. CDR1 and CDR2 from the germline V gene are SGHRS and YFSETQ. The J segment lost 11 bases and the V segment lost 4 bases, leaving 15 bases of the junction unmatched. The CDR3 loop spans 14 amino acids. The chain's CDR3 is CASSTQDFDRDEYF. As DNA, the CDR3 is TGCGCCAGCAGCACACAAGATTTTGACAGGGACGAGTACTTC.

This clone was seen only a few times. V is TRBV5-6 and J is TRBJ1-1; D might be TRBD1 (5 bases). The CDR3 has 15 amino acids. Germline CDR1 and CDR2: SGHDT and YYEEEE. V lost 0 bases and J lost 6, with 15 bases in between. The CDR3 DNA sequence: TGTGCCAGCAGCTTGGTACCTGGGCAGGGCTCTGAAGCTTTCTTT. Protein sequence: CASSLVPGQGSEAFF. Full variable domain (remainder filled in from reference TRBV5-6 and TRBJ1-1): DAGVTQSPTHLIKTRGQQVTLRCSPKSGHDTVSWYQQALGQGPQFIFQYYEEEERQRGNFPDRFSGHQFPNYSSELNVNALLLGDSALYLCASSLVPGQGSEAFFGQGTRLTVV.

This clone was observed a handful of times. This chain uses TRBV10-1 with TRBJ1-1; D ambiguous. CDR3 length: 13 residues. Trimming stripped 5 bases from V and 5 bases from J, with 12 bases between. The germline gives CDR1 WNHNN, CDR2 SYGVQD (reference sequence). CDR3 residues: CASSYPGSTEAFF. In DNA form, the CDR3 reads TGCGCCAGCAGTTATCCCGGGAGTACTGAAGCTTTCTTT.

This clone was picked up many times. The chain links TRBV7-2 to TRBJ2-7; D possibly corresponds to TRBD1 (5 bases). The CDR3 covers 13 residues. CDR1 and CDR2 from the germline V gene are SGHTA and FQGNSA. V lost 7 bases to trimming and J lost 3 bases, with 13 bases between them. CDR3 in amino acids: CASTLQRGYEQYF. DNA of the CDR3: TGTGCCAGCACCCTTCAAAGGGGCTACGAGCAGTACTTC.

The chain couples TRBV28 to TRBJ2-5; D is unresolved. The end of the DNA is better explained by TRBJ2-7, so the J call may be wrong. This CDR3 is 11 amino acids long. Germline V CDR1 and CDR2: MDHEN, SYDVKM. CDR3 coding DNA: TGTGCCAGCAGCGCTACCTACGAGCAGTACTTC. It codes for CASSATYEQYF.